This is a list of T cell receptor beta chains from one sample in a study of control samples from healthy donors and cancer patients. TCRdb's table, derived via immunoSEQ multiplex PCR, lists solely in-frame clones and lacks some. The repertoire includes roughly 100,000 clones, under 90% of them detected once, and 13% sits in the top ten. The source material was blood. Receptors originate from a woman in her 50s in good health. The CDR3 runs from the conserved cysteine through the conserved F or W. The D gene is left open where the match is weak. Not all rows give a size; the values are once, few, many and, for expanded clones, a class.

TRBJ2-7,TRBD1,TRBV7-2,few,TGTGCCAGCAGCTATAGACAGGGGGGATTGGGCGAGCAGTACTTC,CASSYRQGGLGEQYF
TRBJ1-2,-,TRBV2,-,TGTGCCAGCAGTGTACAGGATTACTATGGCTACACCTTC,CASSVQDYYGYTF
TRBJ1-1,-,TRBV5-6,-,TGTGCCAGCAGCCTAAGGGGAACTGAAGCTTTCTTT,CASSLRGTEAFF
TRBJ2-3,-,TRBV19,few,TGTGCCAGTAGTATGTCGGGAACGGCGGGAGATACGCAGTATTTT,CASSMSGTAGDTQYF
TRBJ1-5,-,TRBV6-5,few,TGTGCCAGCAGACGGACGGGTAGAAATCAGCCCCAGCATTTT,CASRRTGRNQPQHF
TRBJ2-5,-,TRBV28,-,TGTGCCAGCAGTTCCCCGAAGACCCAGTACTTC,CASSSPKTQYF
TRBJ2-1,TRBD2,TRBV2,-,TGTGCCAGCAGTGTAGCGGGAGGGCCGGTCGTTGAGCAGTTCTTC,CASSVAGGPVVEQFF
TRBJ1-3,TRBD1,TRBV7-3,once,TGTGCCAGCAGCTTGACAGGGATCGGAAACACCATATATTTT,CASSLTGIGNTIYF
TRBJ1-2,TRBD1,TRBV6-5,once,TGTGCCAGCAGCACAGGGGGCGCGAGCTACACCTTC,CASSTGGASYTF
TRBJ1-2,-,TRBV27,-,TGTGCCAGCAGTTTAGGGCCGGGGTCTATCTATGGCTACACCTTC,CASSLGPGSIYGYTF
TRBJ2-7,TRBD2,TRBV5-1,-,TGCGCCAGCAACCCAGGGACTAGCGCAACCTACGAGCAGTACTTC,CASNPGTSATYEQYF
TRBJ1-3,-,TRBV10-1,-,TGCGCCAGCAGTGAGTTCGGGTTAGGAAACACCATATATTTT,CASSEFGLGNTIYF
TRBJ2-3,-,TRBV19,-,TGTGCCAGTAGGGTAGGAAGGGCAGATACGCAGTATTTT,CASRVGRADTQYF
TRBJ1-1,TRBD1,TRBV7-2,-,TGTGCCAGCAGCTTATTAGGGGGCGGCACTGAAGCTTTCTTT,CASSLLGGGTEAFF
TRBJ1-3,TRBD1,TRBV19,-,TGTGCCAGTAGCAAACGGACAGGTCACTCTGGAAACACCATATATTTT,CASSKRTGHSGNTIYF
TRBJ1-1,-,TRBV30,-,TGTGCCTGGAGTGTGGGGGGGGCGAGCGTAGCTTTCTTT,CAWSVGGASVAFF
TRBJ1-1,-,TRBV7-9,-,TGTGCCAGCAGCTTAATGGGTAACACTGAAGCTTTCTTT,CASSLMGNTEAFF
TRBJ2-5,-,TRBV11-1,-,TGTGCCAGCAGCTTAGGATGGGACGTTGAACAAGAGACCCAGTACTTC,CASSLGWDVEQETQYF
TRBJ1-4,TRBD1,TRBV7-2,-,TGTGCCAGCAGCCTTACAGGGGGCGCGGTCCGAAATGAAAAACTGTTTTTT,CASSLTGGAVRNEKLFF
TRBJ2-7,TRBD1,TRBV4-3,-,TGCGCCAGCAGCCAAGATCTGTTAGACAGGGTCCCCTACGAGCAGTACTTC,CASSQDLLDRVPYEQYF
TRBJ2-3,TRBD2,TRBV29-1,-,TGCAGCGTTGGGGGCGGGGGGGCAGATACGCAGTATTTT,CSVGGGGADTQYF
TRBJ1-1,-,TRBV7-2,-,TGTGCCAGCAGCCCCCAGGCCATTGAAGCTTTCTTT,CASSPQAIEAFF
TRBJ1-2,TRBD1,TRBV11-3,-,TGTGCCAGCAGCCTCGGGACAGGGGGCGGATTCTATGGCTACACCTTC,CASSLGTGGGFYGYTF
TRBJ2-1,TRBD1,TRBV29-1,-,TGCAGCGCCGGACAGGGGCACAATGAGCAGTTCTTC,CSAGQGHNEQFF
TRBJ2-7,-,TRBV6-4,-,TGTGCCAGCAGTCTTGACAGGCGGCCGAGCTCCTACGAGCAGTACTTC,CASSLDRRPSSYEQYF
TRBJ1-5,TRBD1,TRBV25-1,-,TGTGCCAGCAGTGAACACAGGGGAGGGCATCAGCCCCAGCATTTT,CASSEHRGGHQPQHF
TRBJ2-2,-,TRBV2,-,TGTGCCAGCAGTGACAGGGCCCCCCGGCTGCCCGGGGAGCTGTTTTTT,CASSDRAPRLPGELFF
TRBJ2-7,TRBD2,TRBV7-2,-,TGTGCCAGCAGCCACGGGACTAGCGGCTACGAGCAGTACTTC,CASSHGTSGYEQYF
TRBJ2-5,TRBD2,TRBV7-2,-,TGTGCCAGCAGCTTAGATCCTCTGGGGGGAGGGCTCGAGACCCAGTACTTC,CASSLDPLGGGLETQYF
TRBJ2-3,TRBD2,TRBV4-3,-,TGCGCCAGCAGCCAAGATCCCGCGGGGGGGTCGGATACGCAGTATTTT,CASSQDPAGGSDTQYF
TRBJ1-6,TRBD1,TRBV20-1,-,TGCAGTGCTAGTGCGGCAGGGGGCCGGAATTCACCCCTCCACTTT,CSASAAGGRNSPLHF
TRBJ2-3,-,TRBV5-6,-,TGTGCCAGCAGCCCGGGGGGCGGGGCCCCAGATACGCAGTATTTT,CASSPGGGAPDTQYF
TRBJ2-5,TRBD2,TRBV28,-,TGTGCCAGCAGTTTGGGACTAGCGGGAGCCTGGGAGACCCAGTACTTC,CASSLGLAGAWETQYF
TRBJ1-2,-,TRBV9,-,TGTGCCAGCAGCGTAGTCGGACGGAACTATGGCTACACCTTC,CASSVVGRNYGYTF
TRBJ2-5,-,TRBV28,-,TGTGCCAGCAGTTTAAGGACCCGGACTCGTCAGAGAGAGACCCAGTACTTC,CASSLRTRTRQRETQYF
TRBJ2-3,TRBD2,TRBV11-3,once,TGTGCCAGCAGCTTACCGACTAGCGGGAGCACAGATACGCAGTATTTT,CASSLPTSGSTDTQYF
TRBJ2-7,TRBD2,TRBV28,few,TGTGCCACCAATCATTTTCGGGAGGGCGAGCAGTACTTC,CATNHFREGEQYF
TRBJ1-1,-,TRBV6-2/TRBV6-3,-,TGTGCCAGCAGTTGGGACAACACTGAAGCTTTCTTT,CASSWDNTEAFF
TRBJ2-1,TRBD2,TRBV7-2,-,TGTGCCAGCAGCCCGATAGCGGAAGTCCGGGGGGATGAGCAGTTCTTC,CASSPIAEVRGDEQFF
TRBJ2-7,-,TRBV12-3/TRBV12-4,-,TGTGCCAGCAGTTCTACAGGGTCCCGCGAGCAGTACTTC,CASSSTGSREQYF
TRBJ1-4,TRBD1,TRBV5-4,-,TGTGCCAGCAGCTTCGATCAGGGGGGGAATGAAAAACTGTTTTTT,CASSFDQGGNEKLFF
TRBJ2-2,TRBD2,TRBV5-6,-,TGTGCCAGCAGGCCGAGCGGGAGGAACACCGGGGAGCTGTTTTTT,CASRPSGRNTGELFF
TRBJ2-2,TRBD2,TRBV19,once,TGTGCCAGTGCAGCGGGGTTAACCGGGGAGCTGTTTTTT,CASAAGLTGELFF
TRBJ2-3,TRBD2,TRBV16,-,TGTGCCAGCACGGAAATAGCGGGAGTCGGGACAGATACGCAGTATTTT,CASTEIAGVGTDTQYF
TRBJ1-5,TRBD1,TRBV6-5,-,TGTGCCAGCAGGGGGGACAGGGGTAGGCAGCCCCAGCATTTT,CASRGDRGRQPQHF
TRBJ2-7,TRBD1,TRBV7-2,once,TGTGCCAGCAGCTTAGGGGGACAGGGGATTTACGAGCAGTACTTC,CASSLGGQGIYEQYF
TRBJ1-2,TRBD1,TRBV7-9,-,TGTGCCAGCAGCTTAGACGAGGGACAGGGAATTGGCTACACCTTC,CASSLDEGQGIGYTF
TRBJ2-5,-,TRBV5-4,-,TGTGCCAGCAGCGCGCCTGCTGGAGGGGAAGAGACCCAGTACTTC,CASSAPAGGEETQYF
TRBJ2-5,TRBD2,TRBV5-4,-,TGTGCCAGCAGCTTGGAGCGGGGTCAAGAGACCCAGTACTTC,CASSLERGQETQYF
TRBJ1-1,-,TRBV11-1,-,TGTGCCAGCAGCCCTGTAGGCACTGAAGCTTTCTTT,CASSPVGTEAFF
TRBJ1-6,-,TRBV5-6,few,TGTGCCAGCAGCCTGTCTTCTGGGCTAGAGTCACCCCTCCACTTT,CASSLSSGLESPLHF
TRBJ1-5,-,TRBV19,once,TGTGCCAGTAGTATGAATAGTCAGCCCCAGCATTTT,CASSMNSQPQHF
TRBJ1-1,-,TRBV4-3,-,TGCGCCAGCAGCCCTATTTCGGGAGAGAAAGCTTTCTTT,CASSPISGEKAFF
TRBJ1-4,-,TRBV4-1,-,TGCGCCAGCAGCCAAGTGAAAGAAAAACTGTTTTTT,CASSQVKEKLFF
TRBJ1-3,-,TRBV4-3,-,TGCGCCAGCAGCCAAGAGACCGGACAACTCTCTGGAAACACCATATATTTT,CASSQETGQLSGNTIYF
TRBJ1-6,-,TRBV28,-,TGTGCCAGCAGTTTATCTCCCCGGGACGGTTTCAGCTTT,CASSLSPRDGFSF